A single sample is the source of the 17 T cell receptor beta chains below, sequenced in a study of shared clonotypes between healthy human individuals. Selected positively for CCR7 and CD45RO-negative, naive CD8 cells excluded terminally differentiated effector memory CD45RA+ cells. The assay was immunoSEQ multiplex PCR, and TCRdb's table has in-frame clones only and misses some. The profile shows hundreds of thousands of clones, approximately 95% of them singletons. The sequenced sample was naive CD8+ T cells sorted from blood. The source is a woman in her thirties in good health.

J is TRBJ2-7 and V is TRBV14, with TRBD1 matching 8 bases. The germline V gene has CDR1 SGHDN and CDR2 FVKESK. This CDR3 contains 15 residues. The ends lost 4 bases at V and 0 bases at J; junction bases unmatched: 5. As DNA, the CDR3 is TGTGCCAGCAGCCGTTGGACAGGGAACTCCTACGAGCAGTACTTC. Translated: CASSRWTGNSYEQYF.

This clone has only one observation. The gene calls are TRBV7-9 and TRBJ2-2, with D uncertain. This CDR3 is 13 amino acids long. Germline values: CDR1 SEHNR, CDR2 FQNEAQ (reference sequence). Trimming took off 5 bases at V and 7 bases at J, with 11 bases between the two ends. The CDR3 loop reads CASSPLGIGELFF. The CDR3 coding sequence is TGTGCCAGCAGCCCCCTTGGGATCGGGGAGCTGTTTTTT.

This chain uses TRBV2 with TRBJ2-7, with 7 bases fitting TRBD2. From germline, CDR1 is SNHLY and CDR2 FYNNEI. J was trimmed by 6 bases and V by 0 bases; bases with no gene match: 8. This CDR3 comprises 15 residues. CDR3 residues: CASSEARLAPIEQYF. The CDR3 DNA reads as TGTGCCAGCAGTGAAGCCCGACTAGCCCCAATCGAGCAGTACTTC.

The chain carries TRBV28 and TRBJ2-5; 7 nucleotides align to TRBD1. The end of the DNA aligns better with TRBJ2-7, so the J call may be wrong. This CDR3 region has 16 residues. The germline CDR1 and CDR2 sequences are MDHEN and SYDVKM. The CDR3 coding sequence is TGTGCCAGCAGTTCCCCCACAGGGGCTATGGACTACGAGCAGTACTTC. Amino acid sequence: CASSSPTGAMDYEQYF.

This sequence joins TRBV28 and TRBJ2-3, with TRBD2 matching 7 bases. The V gene's germline CDR1 is MDHEN and CDR2 SYDVKM. CDR3 length: 18 residues. The ends lost 3 bases at V and 3 bases at J; junction bases unmatched: 15. The CDR3 is CASSFPGYAGVGTDTQYF. The CDR3 region has the DNA TGTGCCAGCAGTTTTCCTGGTTACGCGGGAGTAGGGACAGATACGCAGTATTTT.

In DNA form, the CDR3 reads TGTGCCAGCAGCTTAGATCCGATCTCTGGAAACACCATATATTTT. Protein sequence: CASSLDPISGNTIYF. This chain joins TRBV13 and TRBJ1-3; D is ambiguous. V was pared by 1 base and J by 0 bases, with 7 bases between. The V gene's germline CDR1 is PRHDT and CDR2 FYEKMQ (reference sequence). The CDR3 runs to 15 residues. Combining the CDR3 with reference TRBV13 and TRBJ1-3 gives the whole variable domain AAGVIQSPRHLIKEKRETATLKCYPIPRHDTVYWYQQGPGQDPQFLISFYEKMQSDKGSIPDRFSAQQFSDYHSELNMSSLELGDSALYFCASSLDPISGNTIYFGEGSWLTVV.

The table lists this clone with a count of one. The chain couples TRBV15 to TRBJ2-7; D possibly corresponds to TRBD2 (5 bases). Germline assignment: CDR1 LNHNV and CDR2 YYDKDF (reference sequence). This CDR3 is built from 17 residues. V was clipped by 0 bases and J by 0 bases, with 15 bases between them. CDR3: CATSRDSWERNSYEQYF. The CDR3 DNA reads TGTGCCACCAGCAGAGATAGTTGGGAGCGGAACTCCTACGAGCAGTACTTC.

This clone was recorded only once. The chain couples TRBV28 to TRBJ2-3; D call uncertain. The CDR3 loop spans 13 amino acids. CDR1 and CDR2 from the germline V gene are MDHEN and SYDVKM. Trimming removed 2 bases at V and 6 bases at J, with 9 bases between. The CDR3 here is CASSLSWSDTQYF. CDR3 DNA sequence: TGTGCCAGCAGTTTAAGTTGGTCGGATACGCAGTATTTT.

V usage is TRBV29-1 and J usage is TRBJ2-2, with TRBD1 as a possible D gene (6 bases). Trimming took off 2 bases at V and 7 bases at J, with 8 bases between the two ends. CDR1 is SQVTM and CDR2 is ANQGSEA in the germline V gene. CDR3 length: 12 residues. CDR3 sequence (DNA): TGCAGCGTTGAATTGGGACACGGGGAGCTGTTTTTT. It is translated as CSVELGHGELFF.

This sequence joins TRBV6-6 and TRBJ2-3, with 11 positions matching TRBD2. Germline V gene lookup returns CDR1 MNHNY and CDR2 SVGAGI (reference sequence). V shed 6 bases, J shed 3 bases, and the junction held 5 bases outside the gene matches. The CDR3 length is 15 residues. Here the CDR3 reads CASSQGLAETDTQYF. CDR3 DNA: TGTGCCAGCAGCCAGGGACTAGCGGAGACAGATACGCAGTATTTT.

The chain is built from TRBV19 and TRBJ1-5; the D is unclear. Germline CDR1 reads LNHDA; CDR2 reads SQIVND (reference sequence). This CDR3 has 14 amino acids. Trimming removed 3 bases at V and 2 bases at J, with 8 bases between. Here the CDR3 DNA reads TGTGCCAGTAGTATCCCCGTGGGCAATCAGCCCCAGCATTTT. Residues: CASSIPVGNQPQHF.

The V call is TRBV7-9, the J call TRBJ2-7; D is unresolved. The CDR3 runs 12 residues. Germline V lookup: CDR1 SEHNR, CDR2 FQNEAQ (reference sequence). V lost 0 bases, J lost 4 bases, and 4 bases lay in between. CDR3 sequence (DNA): TGTGCCAGCAGCTTAGCGAAGTACGAGCAGTACTTC. This sequence encodes CASSLAKYEQYF.

This sequence joins TRBV11-2 and TRBJ2-7; D is undetermined. CDR3 length equals 13 residues. CDR1 is SGHAT and CDR2 is FQNNGV in the germline V gene. Trimming left V 3 bases short and J 0 bases short, with 6 bases between. For the CDR3, the DNA is TGTGCCAGCAGCTTTAGGAGCTCCTACGAGCAGTACTTC. The encoded protein is CASSFRSSYEQYF.

The chain couples TRBV27 to TRBJ2-5, with D perhaps TRBD2 (6 bases). Germline-derived CDR1 and CDR2 are MNHEY and SMNVEV (reference sequence). This CDR3 contains 15 residues. Trimming cost V 2 bases and J 2 bases, with 12 bases left between them. CDR3 sequence: CASSLRRGRQETQYF. Here the CDR3 DNA reads TGTGCCAGCAGTTTACGGCGAGGGAGGCAAGAGACCCAGTACTTC.

The rearrangement joins TRBV28 to TRBJ1-1; unclear D gene. CDR1 MDHEN and CDR2 SYDVKM come from the germline V gene. The CDR3 contains 11 residues. V was clipped by 6 bases and J by 5 bases, with 7 bases between them. CDR3 nucleotide sequence: TGTGCCAGCAGCCCCGCGACTGAAGCTTTCTTT. As protein: CASSPATEAFF.

The rearrangement joins TRBV20-1 to TRBJ2-7; tentatively, D is TRBD1 (6 bases). V lost 6 bases to trimming and J lost 3 bases, with 9 bases between them. The CDR3 is 11 amino acids. From germline, CDR1 is DFQATT and CDR2 SNEGSKA (reference sequence). This CDR3 is CSAEGVYEQYF. The CDR3 coding sequence is TGCAGTGCCGAGGGGGTCTACGAGCAGTACTTC.

V and J are TRBV7-9 and TRBJ2-1; D is possibly TRBD1 (5 bases). In germline, CDR1 is SEHNR, CDR2 FQNEAQ (reference sequence). This CDR3 spans 16 amino acids. V dropped 4 bases and J dropped 4 bases, with 17 bases sitting between them. CDR3: CASSSGFRVPYNEQFF. The CDR3 DNA reads as TGTGCCAGCAGCTCCGGGTTCAGGGTCCCGTACAATGAGCAGTTCTTC.